These 20 T cell receptor beta chains originate from one sample sequenced in a study of siplizumab effects on memory and regulatory T cells. Assay used: immunoSEQ multiplex PCR; TCRdb lists only in-frame clones, some missing. The sample yields about 120,000 clones, approximately 94% seen once. What was sequenced was non-Treg CD4+ T cells sorted from blood. All receptors derive from a human donor in good health.

This chain connects TRBV4-1 to TRBJ1-2; D gene ambiguous. Trimming took 2 bases from V and 5 from J, leaving 24 bases between them. The CDR3 extends over 18 amino acids. Germline V gives CDR1 MGHRA, CDR2 YSYEKL. The CDR3 is CASSQFILSGSLSYGYTF. CDR3 in DNA: TGCGCCAGCAGCCAATTTATATTATCGGGCTCACTCTCTTATGGCTACACCTTC.

This chain joins TRBV6-1 and TRBJ2-4; D might be TRBD1 or TRBD2, each matching 5 bases. With 4 bases removed from V and 9 bases from J, the gap between germline ends came to 10 bases. The CDR3 covers 12 residues. Germline-derived CDR1 and CDR2 are MNHNS and SASEGT. The CDR3 sequence is CASSASGTIQYF. The CDR3 coding sequence is TGTGCCAGCAGTGCCTCAGGGACCATTCAGTACTTC.

The chain combines TRBV27 with TRBJ2-6, with unresolved D. Looked up from germline, CDR1 is MNHEY and CDR2 is SMNVEV (reference sequence). The CDR3 extends over 15 amino acids. The V gene lost 5 bases and the J gene lost 1 base, with 9 bases spanning the gap. The CDR3 DNA reads as TGTGCCAGCAGTCCCATTTATTCTGGGGCCAACGTCCTGACTTTC. It yields the protein CASSPIYSGANVLTF.

The chain uses TRBV5-4 and TRBJ2-7; a weak D match, TRBD1 (5 bases). Germline V gives CDR1 SGHNT, CDR2 YYREEE (reference sequence). The CDR3 contains 13 residues. V was trimmed by 5 bases and J by 0 bases, leaving 9 bases between them. The CDR3 region has the DNA TGTGCCAGCAGGACAGAAGCCTCCTACGAGCAGTACTTC. It is translated as CASRTEASYEQYF.

J is TRBJ1-2 and V is TRBV6-5; 8 bases agree with TRBD1. Germline V gives CDR1 MNHEY, CDR2 SVGAGI. The CDR3 is made up of 15 amino acids. Unmatched junction bases numbered 12, after V lost 5 bases and J lost 7 bases. The CDR3 protein is CASSRRDRLYGGYTF. CDR3 nucleotide sequence: TGTGCCAGCAGTCGTCGGGACAGGTTGTATGGTGGCTACACCTTC.

This chain links TRBV25-1 with TRBJ2-5; the D gene could be TRBD1 or TRBD2 (5 bases each). This CDR3 region has 16 residues. Germline V CDR1 and CDR2: MGHDK, SYGVNS. The ends were cut back, 4 bases at V and 0 bases at J, with 15 bases in the middle. Here the CDR3 DNA reads TGTGCCAGCAGTGTGAGGGCAGGGAAGTACCAAGAGACCCAGTACTTC. It specifies CASSVRAGKYQETQYF.

This sequence joins TRBV5-4 and TRBJ2-3; D gene unclear. The germline CDR1 and CDR2 sequences are SGHNT and YYREEE (reference sequence). V lost 3 bases, J lost 4 bases, and 12 bases lay in between. This CDR3 has 14 residues. Written as DNA, the CDR3 is TGTGCCAGCAGCTCCCACAAGGGCGCAGATACGCAGTATTTT. It translates to CASSSHKGADTQYF.

The J gene is TRBJ1-5, the V gene TRBV19; possible D gene TRBD1, 6 bases. Looked up from germline, CDR1 is LNHDA and CDR2 is SQIVND (reference sequence). The germline V and J ends were trimmed by 5 bases and 5 bases, with 10 bases remaining between them. The CDR3 is 13 residues long. The CDR3 DNA reads TGTGCCAGTAGTTGGACAGCCGATCAGCCCCAGCATTTT. Protein sequence: CASSWTADQPQHF.

V usage is TRBV5-6 and J usage is TRBJ2-2, with D unclear. This CDR3 has 13 amino acids. V lost 3 bases, J lost 1 base, and 4 bases lay in between. CDR1 and CDR2 (germline): SGHDT, YYEEEE. The chain's CDR3 is CASSSGNTGELFF. The CDR3 DNA follows: TGTGCCAGCAGCTCCGGGAACACCGGGGAGCTGTTTTTT.

The rearrangement uses TRBV25-1 and TRBJ1-4; D is perhaps TRBD1 (5 bases). V lost 6 bases and J lost 7, with 12 bases in between. Germline CDR1 MGHDK, CDR2 SYGVNS. The CDR3 sequence is 13 residues long. CDR3: CASRRGAAEKLFF. The DNA for the CDR3 is TGTGCCAGCAGGAGGGGCGCGGCTGAAAAACTGTTTTTT.

The chain carries TRBV7-9 and TRBJ2-3, with D perhaps matching TRBD2 (7 bases). Germline lookup yields CDR1 SEHNR and CDR2 FQNEAQ (reference sequence). V was pared by 2 bases and J by 7 bases, with 16 bases between. The CDR3 contains 15 residues. The DNA of the CDR3 is TGTGCCAGCAGCTTAACAGGGTCTAGCGGATATACGCAGTATTTT. Its protein product is CASSLTGSSGYTQYF.

The J gene is TRBJ1-5, the V gene TRBV18; 7 nucleotides line up with TRBD1. Per germline, CDR1 KGHSH and CDR2 LQKENI. CDR3 length equals 17 residues. V lost 3 bases, J lost 4 bases, and 12 bases stayed unmatched. This CDR3 is CASSPPNDRARNQPQHF. DNA for the CDR3: TGTGCCAGCTCACCGCCTAACGACAGGGCGAGAAATCAGCCCCAGCATTTT.

Only one count was recorded for this clone. The chain couples TRBV18 to TRBJ1-3, with no clear D. CDR3 length: 17 amino acids. The V and J ends lost 3 bases and 0 bases respectively, with 15 bases between them. Germline CDR1 reads KGHSH; CDR2 reads LQKENI. CDR3 sequence reads: CASSPSGYPLSGNTIYF. CDR3 nucleotides: TGTGCCAGCTCACCGAGCGGATACCCACTCTCTGGAAACACCATATATTTT.

The rearrangement links TRBV6-5 to TRBJ2-7; 9 nucleotides align to TRBD1. The CDR3 runs 13 residues. V dropped 6 bases and J dropped 1; count of bases not matched to a gene: 1. Germline assignment: CDR1 MNHEY and CDR2 SVGAGI. The CDR3 DNA reads as TGTGCCAGCAGGGGGACAGGGTCCTACGAGCAGTACTTC. Amino acid sequence: CASRGTGSYEQYF.

This clone was observed once. This chain connects TRBV2 to TRBJ1-5; no firm D call. This CDR3 is 13 amino acids long. V lost 2 bases and J lost 2, with 4 bases in between. The germline V gene encodes CDR1 SNHLY and CDR2 FYNNEI. The CDR3 reads CASSEQGNQPQHF. In DNA, the CDR3 is TGTGCCAGCAGTGAACAGGGCAATCAGCCCCAGCATTTT.

The V call is TRBV7-9, the J call TRBJ2-3; 8 bases agree with TRBD2. The trim removed 7 bases at V and 4 bases at J, leaving 10 bases unmatched. This CDR3 region has 15 residues. In germline, CDR1 is SEHNR, CDR2 FQNEAQ (reference sequence). CDR3 residues: CASNSPGGGSDTQYF. For the CDR3, the DNA is TGTGCCAGCAACTCCCCGGGGGGGGGCTCAGATACGCAGTATTTT.

The chain joins TRBV19 to TRBJ2-2; TRBD2 might be the D (6 bases). The germline CDR1 and CDR2 sequences are LNHDA and SQIVND (reference sequence). The CDR3 runs 15 residues. V gave up 7 bases and J gave up 6 bases, with 18 bases separating them. The CDR3 bases are TGTGCCAGTAAAGGGGACTTAAAGGTGTCCGGGGAGCTGTTTTTT. Its protein is CASKGDLKVSGELFF.

The rearrangement links TRBV6-5 to TRBJ1-2; TRBD1 is a possible D gene (5 bases). Looked up from germline, CDR1 is MNHEY and CDR2 is SVGAGI. V was pared by 0 bases and J by 8 bases, with 16 bases between. This CDR3 region has 15 residues. The CDR3 is CASSYSGDSIRGYTF. In DNA, the CDR3 is TGTGCCAGCAGTTACTCGGGAGACAGTATTCGGGGCTACACCTTC.

The sample holds a few counts of this clone. V is TRBV18 and J is TRBJ1-5; D ambiguous. Trimming left V 2 bases short and J 5 bases short, with 10 bases between. Looked up from germline, CDR1 is KGHSH and CDR2 is LQKENI. The CDR3 is 14 amino acids. In nucleotides, the CDR3 is TGTGCCAGCTCACCAGAAGTCAGCGATCAGCCCCAGCATTTT. Protein: CASSPEVSDQPQHF.

The CDR3 DNA is TGTGCCAGCAGCCTCCGGGCAGAGGAGCAGTACTTC. This gives the protein CASSLRAEEQYF. J is TRBJ2-7 and V is TRBV7-6; D is unclear. The CDR3 has 12 amino acids. The germline V gene encodes CDR1 SGHVS and CDR2 FNYEAQ. Trimming left V 5 bases short and J 7 bases short, with 12 bases between.